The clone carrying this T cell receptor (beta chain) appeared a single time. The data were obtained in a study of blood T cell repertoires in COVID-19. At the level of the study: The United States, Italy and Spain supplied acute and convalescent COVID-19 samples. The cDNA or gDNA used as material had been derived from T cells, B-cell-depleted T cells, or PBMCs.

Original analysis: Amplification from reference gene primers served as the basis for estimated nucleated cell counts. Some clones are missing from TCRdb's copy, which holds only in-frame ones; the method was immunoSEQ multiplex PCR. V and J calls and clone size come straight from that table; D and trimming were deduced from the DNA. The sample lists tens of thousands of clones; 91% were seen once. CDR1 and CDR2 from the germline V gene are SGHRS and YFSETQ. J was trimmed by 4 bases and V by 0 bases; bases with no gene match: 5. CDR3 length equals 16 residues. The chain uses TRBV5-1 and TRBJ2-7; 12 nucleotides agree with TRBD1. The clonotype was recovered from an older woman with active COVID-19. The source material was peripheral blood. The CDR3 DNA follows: TGCGCCAGCAGCTTGGCCCCGGGACAGGGGGCTTACGAGCAGTACTTC. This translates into CASSLAPGQGAYEQYF.